This passage covers 25 T cell receptor beta chains from one sample sequenced in a study of beta chain features in type 1 diabetes. Reverse transcription of all isolated RNA meant that expressed TCRB transcripts were sequenced. The protocol was immunoSEQ multiplex PCR, while the TCRdb copy is restricted to in-frame clones and leaves out a portion. The profile shows 9,300 or so clones, approximately 78% of them singletons. Sequenced material: Tregs from blood. These receptors were collected from a woman aged 18-29 years in good health.

The chain couples TRBV19 to TRBJ2-1; no clear D. V was pared by 1 base and J by 1 base, with 11 bases between. In germline, CDR1 is LNHDA, CDR2 SQIVND (reference sequence). The CDR3 has 16 amino acids. Written as DNA, the CDR3 is TGTGCCAGTAGTATAGGGGCAGGATTATCCTACAATGAGCAGTTCTTC. It yields the protein CASSIGAGLSYNEQFF.

The rearrangement links TRBV5-1 to TRBJ2-3; TRBD2 aligns across 7 bases. The CDR3 extends over 15 amino acids. The V gene's germline CDR1 is SGHRS and CDR2 YFSETQ. Unmatched junction bases numbered 8, after V lost 7 bases and J lost 0 bases. Here the CDR3 reads CASHSRSGSTDTQYF. The CDR3 DNA is TGCGCCAGCCACTCCCGTAGCGGGAGCACAGATACGCAGTATTTT.

This clone was counted only a few times. The chain is built from TRBV4-2 and TRBJ2-1; 9 bases are a match to TRBD2. The V and J ends lost 1 base and 2 bases, in that order; junction bases with no gene match: 3. The V gene's germline CDR1 is LGHNA and CDR2 YNFKEQ. This CDR3 has 16 residues. The CDR3 DNA reads as TGTGCCAGCAGCCAAGGGGGCGGGGGGGCCTACAATGAGCAGTTCTTC. Translation gives CASSQGGGGAYNEQFF.

Comments on this clone: A read error may produce the germline difference seen at one junction end. The chain carries TRBV7-7 and TRBJ2-2, with 11 bases aligning to TRBD2. The CDR3 has 19 amino acids. Germline loops: CDR1 SSHAT, CDR2 FNYEAQ (reference sequence). The CDR3 sequence is CASSLASAGLAEGTGELFF. CDR3 sequence (DNA): TGTGCTAGCAGCTTAGCCTCAGCGGGACTAGCGGAAGGTACCGGGGAGCTGTTTTTT. The full variable domain, with the rest looked up from reference TRBV7-7 and TRBJ2-2, is GAGVSQSPRYKVTKRGQDVTLRCDPISSHATLYWYQQALGQGPEFLTYFNYEAQPDKSGLPSDRFSAERPEGSISTLTIQRTEQRDSAMYRCASSLASAGLAEGTGELFFGEGSRLTVL.

This rearrangement joins TRBV15 to TRBJ2-2, with D tentatively TRBD1 (6 bases). V was trimmed by 6 bases and J by 0 bases, leaving 8 bases between them. The CDR3 totals 14 residues. Germline CDR1 and CDR2: LNHNV and YYDKDF (reference sequence). CDR3 nucleotide sequence: TGTGCCACCAGACAGGGCGCGAACACCGGGGAGCTGTTTTTT. As protein: CATRQGANTGELFF.

The gene calls are TRBV10-2 and TRBJ1-1; D call uncertain. There are 15 residues in the CDR3. Germline V gene sequence: CDR1 WSHSY, CDR2 SAAADI. V lost 5 bases, J lost 1 base, and 14 bases lay in between. CDR3 sequence: CASSPPNIKNTEAFF. DNA of the CDR3: TGCGCCAGCAGTCCCCCGAACATAAAGAACACTGAAGCTTTCTTT.

This rearrangement joins TRBV6-1 to TRBJ2-3; D is ambiguous. Trimming took off 6 bases at V and 8 bases at J, with 12 bases between the two ends. The length of the CDR3 is 12 residues. Germline V lookup: CDR1 MNHNS, CDR2 SASEGT. CDR3 bases: TGTGCCAGCAGGCTCGCGAGTGGTACGCAGTATTTT. This sequence encodes CASRLASGTQYF.

This clone was seen more than once but under ten times. The V and J genes are TRBV6-5 and TRBJ1-2; D might be TRBD1 (5 bases). The CDR3 spans 16 residues. Germline values: CDR1 MNHEY, CDR2 SVGAGI. V lost 0 bases and J 4 bases, leaving 15 bases between the germline ends. The CDR3 loop reads CASSYSPGRGGYGYTF. CDR3 in DNA: TGTGCCAGCAGTTACTCTCCGGGACGGGGGGGCTATGGCTACACCTTC.

This clone turned up a few times. The V and J genes are TRBV10-2 and TRBJ2-5; the match to TRBD2 covers 8 bases. CDR3 length: 15 residues. Germline lookup yields CDR1 WSHSY and CDR2 SAAADI. V lost 10 bases to trimming and J lost 5 bases; unmatched junction nucleotides: 15. The CDR3 DNA follows: TGCGCCACCAGACCCGGGACTAGAGATGTTGAGACCCAGTACTTC. This gives the protein CATRPGTRDVETQYF.

The genes are TRBV7-9 and TRBJ2-5, with D possibly being TRBD2 (5 bases). The CDR3 extends over 15 amino acids. V was pared by 1 base and J by 5 bases, with 14 bases between. Germline CDR1 reads SEHNR; CDR2 reads FQNEAQ (reference sequence). In DNA form, the CDR3 reads TGTGCCAGCAGCTTAGTTGCGGGCGGCGGCGAGACCCAGTACTTC. This codes for CASSLVAGGGETQYF.

CDR3 DNA: TGTGCCTGGGGCCCATTAGCGGGCGAAGCTTTCTTT. Amino acid sequence: CAWGPLAGEAFF. The V gene is TRBV30, the J gene TRBJ1-1; D is unclear. V was shortened by 5 bases and J by 8 bases, with 15 bases between the two germline ends. CDR3 length: 12 amino acids. Germline CDR1 and CDR2: GTSNPN and SVGIG (reference sequence).

This rearrangement joins TRBV5-1 to TRBJ2-2, with 7 nucleotides matching TRBD1. The CDR3 totals 15 residues. Germline CDR1 is SGHRS and CDR2 is YFSETQ. Unmatched junction bases numbered 3, after V lost 3 bases and J lost 1 base. The CDR3 loop is CASSSRQGNTGELFF. The DNA of the CDR3 is TGCGCCAGCAGCTCGAGACAGGGGAACACCGGGGAGCTGTTTTTT.

The V gene is TRBV5-5, the J gene TRBJ1-1; no clear D. The V gene's germline CDR1 is SGHKS and CDR2 YYEKEE (reference sequence). The V and J ends lost 1 base and 8 bases respectively, with 9 bases between them. There are 12 residues in the CDR3. The CDR3 region is CASSLRVQEAFF. The CDR3 DNA follows: TGTGCCAGCAGCTTGCGGGTCCAAGAAGCTTTCTTT.

This clone was recorded a few times. This chain joins TRBV5-1 and TRBJ2-1, with D possibly TRBD1 on 5 matching bases. Trimming shortened V by 4 bases and J by 1 base, and 15 bases separated the two germline ends. Per germline, CDR1 SGHRS and CDR2 YFSETQ. The CDR3 is made up of 16 amino acids. Here the CDR3 DNA reads TGCGCCAGCAGCACCTCGAGTAGGGGTTCCTACAATGAGCAGTTCTTC. Translation: CASSTSSRGSYNEQFF.

This clone was seen only a few times. The genes are TRBV19 and TRBJ1-2; D is possibly TRBD1 (5 bases). Germline lookup yields CDR1 LNHDA and CDR2 SQIVND (reference sequence). The CDR3 contains 17 residues. Between the trimmed V and J ends, which lost 5 bases and 0 bases, there was a span of 19 bases. The CDR3 bases are TGTGCCAGTAGTTATATCACCGACAGCCGAGCTAACTATGGCTACACCTTC. It is translated as CASSYITDSRANYGYTF.

V usage is TRBV4-1 and J usage is TRBJ2-7; 7 positions agree with TRBD2. The CDR3 is 17 amino acids. V lost 0 bases to trimming and J lost 2 bases; unmatched junction nucleotides: 10. From germline, CDR1 is MGHRA and CDR2 YSYEKL. This CDR3 reads CASSQDVTSATTYEQYF. DNA for the CDR3: TGCGCCAGCAGCCAAGATGTTACTAGCGCCACAACCTACGAGCAGTACTTC.

V and J are TRBV10-2 and TRBJ2-3; 12 bases align to TRBD2. Germline CDR1 is WSHSY and CDR2 is SAAADI. The CDR3 is 14 residues long. V was clipped by 6 bases and J by 5 bases; unmatched bases: 3. CDR3 nucleotide sequence: TGCGCCAGCAGGTCTAGCGGGAGGGTAGATACGCAGTATTTT. Amino acids: CASRSSGRVDTQYF.

The genes are TRBV5-4 and TRBJ1-2; possible D gene TRBD1, 5 bases. The ends were cut back, 2 bases at V and 8 bases at J, with 10 bases in the middle. Germline values: CDR1 SGHNT, CDR2 YYREEE (reference sequence). The CDR3 spans 12 residues. The CDR3 region has the DNA TGTGCCAGCAGCTTAGCTTGGGGCGGCTACACCTTC. Amino acid sequence: CASSLAWGGYTF.

This chain joins TRBV5-1 and TRBJ2-7, with TRBD1 matching 7 bases. This CDR3 has 18 residues. Germline CDR1 SGHRS, CDR2 YFSETQ. The V gene end was trimmed by 0 bases and the J gene end by 3 bases; junction bases not matched to a gene: 15. The CDR3 loop reads CASSLGNIHRGWDYEQYF. For the CDR3, the DNA is TGCGCCAGCAGCTTGGGTAACATCCACAGGGGTTGGGACTACGAGCAGTACTTC.

V gene TRBV5-6 combines with J gene TRBJ2-7; 8 positions match TRBD2. V gave up 3 bases and J gave up 5 bases; unmatched junction bases: 13. The CDR3 length is 16 residues. From germline, CDR1 is SGHDT and CDR2 YYEEEE. This CDR3 is CASSSGRGVSIHEQYF. The DNA for the CDR3 is TGTGCCAGCAGCTCCGGGAGGGGGGTGTCAATCCACGAGCAGTACTTC. The full variable domain, completed using reference TRBV5-6 and TRBJ2-7, is DAGVTQSPTHLIKTRGQQVTLRCSPKSGHDTVSWYQQALGQGPQFIFQYYEEEERQRGNFPDRFSGHQFPNYSSELNVNALLLGDSALYLCASSSGRGVSIHEQYFGPGTRLTVT.

A word on this clone: Germline and junction disagree at one end, which may indicate a read error. CDR3 region: CASSLDPSSYNSPLHF. The CDR3 DNA sequence: TGCGCCAGCAGCTTGGACCCCTCCTCCTATAATTCCCCCCTCCACTTT. This chain links TRBV5-1 with TRBJ1-6; D gene unclear. The CDR3 is made up of 16 amino acids. Germline assignment: CDR1 SGHRS and CDR2 YFSETQ.

This clone was observed once. The genes are TRBV18 and TRBJ2-3, with D maybe TRBD2 (5 bases). CDR1 and CDR2 from the germline V gene are KGHSH and LQKENI. V was clipped by 6 bases and J by 6 bases, with 13 bases between them. The CDR3 length is 13 residues. CDR3 amino acids: CASSSWEIDTQYF. The CDR3 bases are TGTGCCAGCTCCTCTTGGGAGATCGATACGCAGTATTTT.

J is TRBJ1-3 and V is TRBV5-4, with D unresolved. V lost 4 bases to trimming and J lost 3 bases, with 5 bases between them. The CDR3 is made up of 12 amino acids. The germline V gene has CDR1 SGHNT and CDR2 YYREEE (reference sequence). CDR3 residues: CASSPGGNTIYF. In DNA, the CDR3 is TGTGCCAGCAGCCCCGGTGGAAACACCATATATTTT.

The chain uses TRBV7-3 and TRBJ1-1, with 8 bases aligning to TRBD1. J gave up 0 bases and V 4 bases, and 1 base lay outside the gene matches. This CDR3 is 14 amino acids long. Per the germline V gene, CDR1 is SGHTA and CDR2 is FQGTGA. The CDR3 region has the DNA TGTGCCAGCAGCTCGACAGGGGTGAACACTGAAGCTTTCTTT. Amino acid sequence: CASSSTGVNTEAFF.

The rearrangement joins TRBV2 to TRBJ1-5, with D possibly being TRBD1 (5 bases). The CDR3 is 15 amino acids. The V gene lost 8 bases and the J gene lost 4 bases, with 18 bases spanning the gap. Germline CDR1 is SNHLY and CDR2 is FYNNEI. The CDR3 region has the DNA TGTGCCAGCCGATCTACCCGACAGAGTAATCAGCCCCAGCATTTT. Amino acids: CASRSTRQSNQPQHF. The full variable domain, its missing parts supplied by reference TRBV2 and TRBJ1-5, is EPEVTQTPSHQVTQMGQEVILRCVPISNHLYFYWYRQILGQKVEFLVSFYNNEISEKSEIFDDQFSVERPDGSNFTLKIRSTKLEDSAMYFCASRSTRQSNQPQHFGDGTRLSIL.